This entry describes one T cell receptor (beta chain). TCRdb's table, derived via immunoSEQ multiplex PCR, lists solely in-frame clones and lacks some. There are 350,000 to 400,000 clones in the sample; around 92% occur only once, and about 1.7% lies in the top ten. The sample originates from a study of blood T cell repertoires in COVID-19. V was trimmed by 0 bases and J by 1 base, leaving 4 bases between them. CDR3 length equals 13 residues. Germline lookup yields CDR1 KGHSH and CDR2 LQKENI. Cohort 3 recovered donors had two negative PCRs, clearance, or symptom resolution. The sequenced sample consisted of PBMCs or T cells enriched from blood (not recorded which). V usage is TRBV18 and J usage is TRBJ2-7; unclear D gene. The origin of this receptor is a woman aged 25 to 39 who had recovered from COVID-19. For the CDR3, the DNA is TGTGCCAGCTCACCACCAGAGTCCTACGAGCAGTACTTC. It translates to CASSPPESYEQYF.